This section outlines one T cell receptor (beta chain) sequence together with its context. It has no known antigen specificity. No qualities accompany the bases; no much larger clone lies one base away. The data derive from a study of cytomegalovirus exposure and HLA in healthy donors (dated by TCRdb to the late 2010s). In terms of the full investigation: An earlier analysis of around 600 of the donors reported about 250 Gb of sequence data and roughly 100 million unique TCR beta sequences from about 179 million T cells. An early release covering roughly 600 HLA-typed donors comprised approximately 300 gigabases of sequencing data and some 79 million unique TCR sequences. The T cell repertoires of 666 subjects were profiled by immunosequencing and related to cytomegalovirus serostatus. Every repertoire in the discovery cohort had been generated on one and the same sequencing platform. Rather than using new phenotypic data, the later analysis identified candidate immune exposures from TCR beta sequences and from how often those sequences occurred across donors. The study aimed to test whether cataloging public T cell receptors could reveal signatures of past pathogen exposure. In a later genetic analysis, genome-wide SNP genotypes for about three fifths of the roughly 670 donors were used, and that subset was treated as a discovery cohort. An earlier analysis of approximately 580 of the donors used high-throughput TCR beta sequencing to judge whether each TCR beta V gene segment behaved as functional or pseudogenic. To predict cytomegalovirus infection status, the study combined high-throughput TCR immunosequencing, statistical association of individual TCRs with disease status, and machine learning. The genetic ancestry cluster associated with self-reported Caucasian donors included 65% to 90% of the 398 genotyped donors. Donor age, sex, ethnicity and CMV serostatus were compiled together with the repertoire data. Typing coverage differed by locus: A, B, C, DRB1 and DQB1 were typed in roughly 620-640 donors, DQA1 in roughly 500, DPA1 in some 600, and DPB1 in 472. A later analysis re-examined previously published TCR beta repertoires from roughly 650 donors and added high-resolution HLA genotyping to investigate patterns of TCR occurrence. Four to six DR-DQ haplotypes were handled as single units for association and clustering, since linkage in the cohort was strong. A separate validation cohort of 100 to 150 different subjects was used in addition to the approximately 670-subject first cohort. HLA typing included class I and class II loci at four-digit resolution. Across approximately 400 genotyped donors of the cohort, an average of roughly 200,000 unique TCR beta nucleotide sequences per donor were sequenced, and 15% to 20% of those sequences were non-productive.

Libraries came from the immunoSEQ multiplex PCR assay. A mixture of 60 forward primers for TCR Vbeta segments and 13 reverse primers for TCR Jbeta segments was used in the multiplex PCR. A multiplex PCR assay on genomic DNA amplified the CDR3 region of rearranged TCR beta genes. The amplified TCR beta libraries were sequenced on the Illumina HiSeq System as 87-base-pair reads. In the paper's pipeline: In a later analysis, some 80 million unique TCR beta chains were counted across the approximately 620 repertoires, and roughly 11 million of these chains were shared by at least two donors. Raw reads were error-corrected and collapsed into unique sequences by a nearest-neighbor algorithm in which closely related sequences were merged to remove PCR and sequencing errors. To assign V, D and J gene segments, CDR3 sequences were aligned to IMGT reference sequences. For a sequence to be retained, a match of at least six nucleotides was required to both a V gene segment and a J gene segment. Rearrangements were called productive when the CDR3 lacked stop codons and stayed in frame with V and J; all others were non-productive. CDR3 was defined according to IMGT convention as the region running from the second conserved V-encoded cysteine to the conserved J-encoded phenylalanine. In an earlier analysis of more than 550 of the donors, sequences lacking an unambiguous match to a single V gene segment were excluded. An earlier analysis of about 590 of the donors classified V segments as functional when productive rearrangements were above 56.7% and as segregating when the standard deviation between donors was above 5%. To diagnose cytomegalovirus status from the catalog of TCR beta chain sequences, a statistical classification framework was built. V and J gene assignment, in a later analysis, came from comparing TCR nucleotide sequences with IMGT/GENE-DB human TR gene sequences. Using the TCRdist pipeline, a later analysis assigned CDR3 sequences along with most-parsimonious VDJ recombination scenarios. In a later analysis, every TCR beta chain was defined by the combination of its CDR3 amino acid sequence and its V-gene family, and reads without a unique V-gene family were dropped. As a way to deal with suspected cross-contamination and a sequencing artifact, a later analysis dropped 640 or so nucleotide sequences that were highly shared and had low generation probability. A later analysis calculated a clonal expansion index for each public chain from normalized within-repertoire ranks of inferred template counts. Generation probabilities in a later analysis came from a VDJ recombination model fitted to out-of-frame rearrangements, and those results were checked against IGoR. In a later analysis, TCR-TCR, TCR-HLA and TCR-CMV co-occurrence was scored with hypergeometric tests, and a repertoire-size bias correction was applied to TCR pairs. A later analysis estimated false discovery rates by permuting HLA or CMV assignments 20 times. In a later analysis, co-occurring TCRs were grouped using DBSCAN, and TCRdist sequence similarity was added for clustering within HLA-allele-positive subsets. Co-occurrence clustering excluded repertoires with fewer than 30,000 or more than 120,000 public chains, plus five with anomalous nucleotide sharing. This immuneACCESS table, as held by TCRdb, lists in-frame sequences with V and J called but not all clones. Of the missing ones, under half trace to an unresolved V gene in checked studies; the others have no known cause. V, J and clone size are taken as reported in that table, and D and trimming were inferred from the DNA itself. Within this sample are around 150,000 clones, with more than 70% of them counted one time only. Together, the top ten hold roughly 1.1% of the sample.

V and J are truncated by 5 bases and 6 bases respectively, leaving an intervening sequence of 15 bases. Per the germline V gene (reference sequence), LNHDA is the CDR1 and SQIVND is the CDR2. The CDR3 has 14 amino acids, counting the end cysteine and phenylalanine. The only DNA kept is the CDR3, 42 bases in frame from the first base. The cohort was made up of 666 healthy bone marrow donors. At the time of sampling, every cohort member was nominally healthy, though immune exposures that went unrecorded were likely present. The donor was CMV seronegative and was included in the group of about 350 seronegative cohort members. Each donor provided a peripheral blood sample, and peripheral blood mononuclear cells were used for TCR beta sequencing. The Qiagen DNeasy Blood Extraction Kit was used to extract genomic DNA from the blood cell samples. Findings and caveats that apply to the study as a whole: A total of some 180 TCR beta chains were listed by the study as associated with cytomegalovirus. Most TCR sequences were seen in very few donors, while some public TCRs were found in many individuals. In a later analysis, most CMV-associated TCR beta chains were found to appear HLA-restricted, with HLA associations seemingly driven largely by CMV exposure. Several of the top co-occurrence clusters appeared to be linked to parvovirus B19, influenza, CMV and Epstein-Barr virus, according to a later analysis. Some IMGT-functional V segments, including TRBV6-2 and TRBV6-3, could not be distinguished by the 87-base-pair reads and were therefore excluded. A later genetic analysis reported fewer N-insertions in productive TCRs among donors in an Asian-associated ancestry cluster than the 666-donor mean. Presence/absence analyses assumed roughly uniform sequencing depth across donors, an assumption that may not hold. In a later analysis, the rate of TCR association differed among HLA loci, with DRB1 alleles having the most associated TCRs and HLA-C alleles having the fewest. Only TCR beta chains were sequenced in this cohort, and the absence of alpha or paired-chain data limited detectable features. Linkage disequilibrium might explain the correlated functional status among segregating V segments, but an unknown experimental factor could not be ruled out. The sequencing pipeline was judged likely to have produced a cluster of highly shared sequence variants as a technical artifact. A later analysis found that HLA-associated TCR beta chains were more clonally expanded and had lower generation probabilities than equally common non-associated chains. Because counts were too low, 15 or so rarely observed V segments, including chromosome 9 orphons, were excluded from the earlier analysis of several hundred of the donors. An association between a missense DCLRE1C variant and V-gene and J-gene trimming of TCR beta chains was found in a later genetic analysis and replicated in an independent cohort. When HLA alleles, especially DR and DQ, strongly co-occurred, TCR associations were difficult to assign to individual alleles. An earlier analysis of around 540 of the donors showed that most TCR beta V segments appeared in productive rearrangements either about 87% or about 30% of the time, which broadly matched IMGT annotations. CMV serostatus was the only immune exposure information available for the cohort. A few of the identified cytomegalovirus-associated TCR beta chains were confirmed in vitro to be specific for cytomegalovirus antigens. A further reported finding was that TCR beta sequences accurately predicted the HLA-A and HLA-B alleles for most subjects in the first cohort. A later analysis associated 15,000 to 20,000 TCR beta sequences with specific HLA alleles at a false discovery rate of 0.05. Because HLA typing was unavailable for some donors at each locus, only the typed subset was used in association tests. The classifier was reported to diagnose cytomegalovirus status with high specificity and sensitivity in both the original and validation cohorts. According to the authors, the approach could potentially be generalized to other disease states and immunological phenotypes.

The TCR comes from a male donor in good health and CMV-seronegative. This chain is built from TRBV19 and TRBJ2-3; possibly the D gene is TRBD2, per 7 matching bases. The material sequenced was PBMCs. The bases are TGTGCCAGTAGTGGGAGGGGGGGCGTGGATACGCAGTATTTT. Its amino acids are CASSGRGGVDTQYF.